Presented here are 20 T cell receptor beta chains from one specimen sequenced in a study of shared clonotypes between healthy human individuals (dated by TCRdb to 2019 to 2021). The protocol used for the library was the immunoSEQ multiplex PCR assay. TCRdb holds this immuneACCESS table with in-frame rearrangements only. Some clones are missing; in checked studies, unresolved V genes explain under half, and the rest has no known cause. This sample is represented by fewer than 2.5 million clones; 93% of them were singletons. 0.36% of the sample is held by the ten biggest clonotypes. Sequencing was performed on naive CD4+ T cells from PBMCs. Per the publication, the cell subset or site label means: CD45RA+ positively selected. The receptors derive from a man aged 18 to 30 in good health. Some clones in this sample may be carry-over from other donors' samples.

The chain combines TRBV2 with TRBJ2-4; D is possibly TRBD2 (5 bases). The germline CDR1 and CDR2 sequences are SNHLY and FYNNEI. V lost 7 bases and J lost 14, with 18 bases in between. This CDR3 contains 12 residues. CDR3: CASTPEYGMEYF. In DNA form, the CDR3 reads TGTGCCAGCACCCCCGAGTACGGGATGGAGTACTTC. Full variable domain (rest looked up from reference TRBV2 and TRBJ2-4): EPEVTQTPSHQVTQMGQEVILRCVPISNHLYFYWYRQILGQKVEFLVSFYNNEISEKSEIFDDQFSVERPDGSNFTLKIRSTKLEDSAMYFCASTPEYGMEYFGAGTRLSVL.

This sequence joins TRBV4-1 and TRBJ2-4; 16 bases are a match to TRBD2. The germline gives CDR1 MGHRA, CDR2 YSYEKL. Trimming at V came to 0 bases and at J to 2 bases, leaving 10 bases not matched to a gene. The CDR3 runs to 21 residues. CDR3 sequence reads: CASSQDLGLAGGLGTKNIQYF. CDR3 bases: TGCGCCAGCAGCCAAGACCTGGGACTAGCGGGAGGGTTGGGTACCAAAAACATTCAGTACTTC.

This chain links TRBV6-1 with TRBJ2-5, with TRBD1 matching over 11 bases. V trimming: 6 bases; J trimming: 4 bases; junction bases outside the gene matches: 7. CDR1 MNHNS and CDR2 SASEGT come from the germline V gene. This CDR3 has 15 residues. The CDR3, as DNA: TGTGCCAGCAGAAAAGGACAGGGGGCAGGAGAGACCCAGTACTTC. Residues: CASRKGQGAGETQYF.

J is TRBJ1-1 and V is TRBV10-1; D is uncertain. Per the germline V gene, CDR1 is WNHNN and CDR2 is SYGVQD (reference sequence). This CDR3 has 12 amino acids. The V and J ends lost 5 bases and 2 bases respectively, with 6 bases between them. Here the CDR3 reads CASSRSNTEAFF. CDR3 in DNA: TGCGCCAGCAGTCGTTCTAACACTGAAGCTTTCTTT.

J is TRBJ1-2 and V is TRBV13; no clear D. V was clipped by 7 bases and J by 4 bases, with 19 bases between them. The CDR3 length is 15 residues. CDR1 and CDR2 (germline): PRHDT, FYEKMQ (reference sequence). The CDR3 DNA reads TGTGCCAGCACCTATTCGACCGACCCTTTCTATGGCTACACCTTC. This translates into CASTYSTDPFYGYTF.

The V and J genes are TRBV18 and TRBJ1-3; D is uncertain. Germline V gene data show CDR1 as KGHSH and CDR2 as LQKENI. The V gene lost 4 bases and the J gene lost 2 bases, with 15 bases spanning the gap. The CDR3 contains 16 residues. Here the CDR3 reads CASSLDGRFTGNTIYF. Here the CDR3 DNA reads TGTGCCAGCTCACTGGACGGAAGATTCACTGGAAACACCATATATTTT.

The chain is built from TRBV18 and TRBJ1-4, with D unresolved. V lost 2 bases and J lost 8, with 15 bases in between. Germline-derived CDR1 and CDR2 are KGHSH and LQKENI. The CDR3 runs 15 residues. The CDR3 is CASSPSMGLGEKLFF. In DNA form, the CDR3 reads TGTGCCAGCTCACCATCTATGGGTCTTGGGGAAAAACTGTTTTTT.

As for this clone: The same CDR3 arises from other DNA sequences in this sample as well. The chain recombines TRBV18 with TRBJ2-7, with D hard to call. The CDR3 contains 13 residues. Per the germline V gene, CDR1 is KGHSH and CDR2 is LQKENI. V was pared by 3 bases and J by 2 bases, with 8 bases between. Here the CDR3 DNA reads TGTGCCAGCTCACCGCAAGTTACCTACGAGCAGTACTTC. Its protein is CASSPQVTYEQYF.

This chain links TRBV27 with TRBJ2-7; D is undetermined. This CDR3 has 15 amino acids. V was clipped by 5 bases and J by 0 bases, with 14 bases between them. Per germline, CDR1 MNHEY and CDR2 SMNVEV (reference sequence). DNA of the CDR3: TGTGCCAGCAGTCCCCAGGCGGCGGTCTCCTACGAGCAGTACTTC. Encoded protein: CASSPQAAVSYEQYF.

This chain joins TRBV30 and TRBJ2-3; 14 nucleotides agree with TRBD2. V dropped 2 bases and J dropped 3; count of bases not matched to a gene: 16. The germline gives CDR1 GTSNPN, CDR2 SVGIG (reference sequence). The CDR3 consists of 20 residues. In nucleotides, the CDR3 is TGTGCCTGGAGTATCTCGGGACTAGCGGGAGTTGTGCGGGAGACAGATACGCAGTATTTT. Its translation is CAWSISGLAGVVRETDTQYF.

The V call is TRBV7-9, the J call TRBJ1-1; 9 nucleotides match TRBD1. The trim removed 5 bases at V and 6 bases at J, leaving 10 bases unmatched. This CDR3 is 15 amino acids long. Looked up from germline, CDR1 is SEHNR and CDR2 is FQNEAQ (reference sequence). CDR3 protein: CASSLRTGAGAEAFF. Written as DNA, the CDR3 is TGTGCCAGCAGCCTCAGGACAGGGGCTGGGGCTGAAGCTTTCTTT.

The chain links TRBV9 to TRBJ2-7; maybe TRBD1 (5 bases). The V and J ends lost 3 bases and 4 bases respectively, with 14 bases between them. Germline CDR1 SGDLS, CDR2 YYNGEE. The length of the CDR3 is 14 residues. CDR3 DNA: TGTGCCAGCAGCGCAACAGACAGACCGTACGAGCAGTACTTC. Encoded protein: CASSATDRPYEQYF.

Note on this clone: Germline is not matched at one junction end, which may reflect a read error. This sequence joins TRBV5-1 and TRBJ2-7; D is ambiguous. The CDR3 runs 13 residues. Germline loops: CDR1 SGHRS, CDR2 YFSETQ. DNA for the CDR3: TGCGCCAGCAGCTTGGCAGAGGCCTACGGGCAGTACTTC. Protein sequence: CASSLAEAYGQYF.

The CDR3 sequence is CASSFRVSNTQYF. The CDR3 DNA follows: TGTGCCAGCAGTTTTCGAGTGTCGAATACGCAGTATTTT. The chain carries TRBV28 and TRBJ2-3; no clear D gene. Germline values: CDR1 MDHEN, CDR2 SYDVKM. V was clipped by 3 bases and J by 7 bases, with 11 bases between them. CDR3 length: 13 amino acids. The complete variable domain, with remaining parts taken from reference TRBV28 and TRBJ2-3, reads DVKVTQSSRYLVKRTGEKVFLECVQDMDHENMFWYRQDPGLGLRLIYFSYDVKMKEKGDIPEGYSVSREKKERFSLILESASTNQTSMYLCASSFRVSNTQYFGPGTRLTVL.

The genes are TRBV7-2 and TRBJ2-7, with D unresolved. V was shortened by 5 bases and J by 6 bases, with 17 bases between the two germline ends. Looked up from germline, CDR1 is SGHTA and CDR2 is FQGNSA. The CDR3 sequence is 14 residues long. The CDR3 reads CASSHPPEWGEQYF. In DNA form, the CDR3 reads TGTGCCAGCAGCCATCCACCAGAGTGGGGCGAGCAGTACTTC.

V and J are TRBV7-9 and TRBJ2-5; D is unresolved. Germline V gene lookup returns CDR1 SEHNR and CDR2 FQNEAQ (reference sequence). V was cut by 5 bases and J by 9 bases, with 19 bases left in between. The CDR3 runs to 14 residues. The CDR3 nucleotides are TGTGCCAGCAGCCCCTCCGAGCCCATTACGTCCCAGTACTTC. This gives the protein CASSPSEPITSQYF.

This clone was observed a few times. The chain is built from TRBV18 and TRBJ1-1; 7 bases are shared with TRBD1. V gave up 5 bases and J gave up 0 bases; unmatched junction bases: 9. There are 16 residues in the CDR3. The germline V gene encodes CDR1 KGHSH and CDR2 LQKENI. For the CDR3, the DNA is TGTGCCAGCTCAGCCCGGGACAGCTATTTGAACACTGAAGCTTTCTTT. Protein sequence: CASSARDSYLNTEAFF.

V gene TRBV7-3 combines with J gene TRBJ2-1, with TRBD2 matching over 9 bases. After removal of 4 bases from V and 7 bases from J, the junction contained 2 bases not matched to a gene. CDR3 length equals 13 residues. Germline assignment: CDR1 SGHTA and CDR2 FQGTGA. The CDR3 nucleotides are TGTGCCAGCAGCTCCACTAGCGGGAATGAGCAGTTCTTC. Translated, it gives CASSSTSGNEQFF.

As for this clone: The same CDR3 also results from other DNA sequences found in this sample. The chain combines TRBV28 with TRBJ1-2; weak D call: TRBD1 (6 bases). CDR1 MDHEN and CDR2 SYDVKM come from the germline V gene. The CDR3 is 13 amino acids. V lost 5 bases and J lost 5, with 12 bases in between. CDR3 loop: CASSPPGDYGYTF. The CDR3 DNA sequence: TGTGCCAGCAGTCCCCCAGGGGATTATGGCTACACCTTC.

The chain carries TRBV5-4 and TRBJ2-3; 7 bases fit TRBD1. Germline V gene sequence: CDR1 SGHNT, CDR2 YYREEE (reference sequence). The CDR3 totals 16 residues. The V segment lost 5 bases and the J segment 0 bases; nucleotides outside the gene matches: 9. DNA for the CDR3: TGTGCCAGCAGGCCAAAGACAGGGTTTAGCACAGATACGCAGTATTTT. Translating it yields CASRPKTGFSTDTQYF.